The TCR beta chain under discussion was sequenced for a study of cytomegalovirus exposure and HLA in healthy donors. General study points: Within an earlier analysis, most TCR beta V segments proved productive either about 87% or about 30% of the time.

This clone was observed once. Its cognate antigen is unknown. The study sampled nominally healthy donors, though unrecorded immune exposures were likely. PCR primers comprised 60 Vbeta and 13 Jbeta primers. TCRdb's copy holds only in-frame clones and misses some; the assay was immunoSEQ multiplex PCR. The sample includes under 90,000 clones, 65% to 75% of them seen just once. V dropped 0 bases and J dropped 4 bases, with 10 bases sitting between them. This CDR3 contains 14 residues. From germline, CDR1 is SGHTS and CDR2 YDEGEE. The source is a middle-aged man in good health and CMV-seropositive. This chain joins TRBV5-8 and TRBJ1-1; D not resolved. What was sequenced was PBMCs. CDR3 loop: CASSLDREITEAFF. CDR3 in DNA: TGTGCCAGCAGCTTGGATCGGGAGATCACTGAAGCTTTCTTT.